This TCR beta chain was obtained from a study of blood T cell repertoires in COVID-19. Seattle patient enrollment occurred during active infection, with longitudinal follow-up thereafter. Per the original methods: Quantification of nucleated cells was approximated via reference gene primer amplification. Assay: immunoSEQ multiplex PCR; the TCRdb copy retains only in-frame clones and omits some. For V, J and clone size, that table is used; D and trimming come from the DNA. Among approximately 190,000 clones, 82% were seen once, and the ten largest hold around 7.8%. This CDR3 is built from 15 residues. Germline CDR1 reads KGHDR; CDR2 reads SFDVKD. The V end was cut by 5 bases, the J end by 5 bases, with 15 bases between.

The TCR was taken from a woman between 55 and 75 years old with COVID-19, enrolled during active disease. This chain joins TRBV24-1 and TRBJ1-5; D uncertain. The sequenced sample consisted of peripheral blood. The CDR3 protein is CATSAGGGKHQPQHF. In nucleotides, the CDR3 is TGTGCCACCAGTGCGGGTGGCGGTAAGCATCAGCCCCAGCATTTT.